Listed here are 2 T cell receptor beta chains from one sample, sequenced in a study of blood T cells in healthy people across ages. With a J-beta primer mix and a sample-barcoded 5' primer, a second PCR ran about 7 to 11 cycles. TCRdb redid the calling of the 5' RACE reads with MiXCR, one entry per CDR3 protein. The profile shows 1.8 million or so distinct CDR3 sequences, roughly two fifths of them singletons. Sequencing was done on a sample of blood. The receptors were sampled from a human donor in good health.

This clonotype was observed a handful of times. J is TRBJ2-3 and V is TRBV6-5; possibly TRBD1 for D (6 bases). The CDR3 spans 17 residues. Trimming took off 0 bases at V and 2 bases at J, with 15 bases between the two ends. The germline gives CDR1 MNHEY, CDR2 SVGAGI. DNA of the CDR3: TGTGCCAGCAGTTACTCGAGGCGAAGGACAGACACAGATACGCAGTATTTT. Protein: CASSYSRRRTDTDTQYF.

The chain joins TRBV2 to TRBJ1-2; D unclear. The germline V gene encodes CDR1 SNHLY and CDR2 FYNNEI. This CDR3 is 14 amino acids long. V shed 9 bases and J shed 1 base, with 15 bases lying between them. For the CDR3, the DNA is TGTGCCAGTAGCGAGGCCGACTTTAACTATGGCTACACCTTC. Translating it yields CASSEADFNYGYTF.